Each of the 7 T cell receptor beta chains below was sequenced from the same sample in a study of cytomegalovirus exposure and HLA in healthy donors. PCR employed 60 Vbeta and 13 Jbeta primers. The protocol was immunoSEQ multiplex PCR, while the TCRdb copy is restricted to in-frame clones and leaves out a portion. Of about 140,000 clones in the sample, around 80% are singletons; the top ten hold 4.5%. Sequencing was done on a sample of PBMCs. All receptors come from a man in his forties or fifties in good health and CMV-seronegative.

This chain uses TRBV5-8 with TRBJ1-2; perhaps TRBD1 as D (6 bases). CDR1 and CDR2 from the germline V gene are SGHTS and YDEGEE. The CDR3 is 16 residues long. The germline V and J ends were trimmed by 2 bases and 14 bases, with 28 bases remaining between them. The CDR3, as DNA: TGTGCCAGCAGCTTCTTACCGGGACACGGAGCAACTAGTGTGACCTTC. This gives the protein CASSFLPGHGATSVTF.

The V call is TRBV28, the J call TRBJ1-1, with D possibly being TRBD1 (6 bases). This CDR3 has 12 residues. V was shortened by 4 bases and J by 10 bases, with 13 bases between the two germline ends. CDR1 MDHEN and CDR2 SYDVKM come from the germline V gene. CDR3 in DNA: TGTGCCAGCAGTTCAGGAGACAGGAGAGCTTTCTTT. Translated: CASSSGDRRAFF.

The CDR3 reads CASSLRDRVPNTIYF. CDR3 in DNA: TGTGCCAGCAGCTTGAGGGACAGGGTGCCAAACACCATATATTTT. This chain connects TRBV5-6 to TRBJ1-3, with 9 bases lining up with TRBD1. Germline trimming cut 1 base from V and 6 bases from J; bases unmatched to any gene: 5. The CDR3 covers 15 residues. Germline V CDR1 and CDR2: SGHDT, YYEEEE.

The chain recombines TRBV2 with TRBJ1-5; 9 bases map to TRBD1. Germline CDR1 SNHLY, CDR2 FYNNEI. CDR3 length: 16 residues. V dropped 6 bases and J dropped 0; count of bases not matched to a gene: 6. The CDR3 loop is CASSPLDRGSNQPQHF. DNA of the CDR3: TGTGCCAGCAGCCCCCTGGACAGGGGTAGCAATCAGCCCCAGCATTTT.

The V call is TRBV29-1, the J call TRBJ2-5; weak D call: TRBD1 (6 bases). The V and J ends lost 2 bases and 2 bases respectively, with 15 bases between them. Germline values: CDR1 SQVTM, CDR2 ANQGSEA. CDR3 length equals 15 residues. The CDR3 DNA is TGCAGCGTTGAAATCGTTAGAACAGGGCAAGAGACCCAGTACTTC. Amino acids: CSVEIVRTGQETQYF.

This chain connects TRBV19 to TRBJ2-3; 7 bases line up with TRBD1. The CDR3 length is 14 residues. V gave up 6 bases and J gave up 0 bases; unmatched junction bases: 3. CDR1 is LNHDA and CDR2 is SQIVND in the germline V gene (reference sequence). CDR3 DNA sequence: TGTGCCAGTAGGGGGACAGACAGCACAGATACGCAGTATTTT. Translated: CASRGTDSTDTQYF.

The chain employs TRBV11-2 and TRBJ1-1; D gene uncertain. The ends were cut back, 9 bases at V and 7 bases at J, with 12 bases in the middle. The germline V gene encodes CDR1 SGHAT and CDR2 FQNNGV. The CDR3 length is 11 residues. CDR3 amino acids: CASNQVIEAFF. CDR3 in DNA: TGTGCCAGTAACCAGGTCATTGAAGCTTTCTTT.